This T cell receptor beta chain emerged from a study of cytomegalovirus exposure and HLA in healthy donors. The wider study: HLA-typed donors were the source of about 85 million unique TCRs, which an early data release held.

The V gene's germline CDR1 is MDHEN and CDR2 SYDVKM. There are 20 residues in the CDR3. V shed 6 bases, J shed 1 base, and the junction held 15 bases outside the gene matches. 60 Vbeta and 13 Jbeta primers were used in PCR. Method: immunoSEQ multiplex PCR; TCRdb's copy keeps in-frame clones and lacks some. The table shows around 110,000 clones, with approximately 58% occurring only once. Sampled while nominally healthy, donors likely had unrecorded immune exposures. In the case of this clone: The antigen remains unidentified.

Study findings and constraints: CMV serostatus was the sole immune exposure data available.

J is TRBJ2-6 and V is TRBV28; 10 bases match TRBD1. The specimen sequenced was PBMCs. The sequence was collected from a woman in her twenties or thirties in good health and CMV-seronegative. This CDR3 reads CASSQPGQGLGMSGANVLTF. The CDR3 bases are TGTGCCAGCAGCCAACCGGGACAGGGGTTGGGGATGTCTGGGGCCAACGTCCTGACTTTC.